This TCR beta chain is drawn from a study of T-cell reconstitution after alpha-beta-depleted transplantation in children. Unique molecular identifiers tagged the TCRbeta library. TCRdb re-called the PCR reads with MiXCR, one entry per CDR3 protein. The sample shows some 840,000 distinct CDR3 sequences, 15% to 20% of them seen only once. This clonotype was seen ten or more times. The antigen remains unidentified. The CDR3 totals 11 residues. V lost 6 bases, J lost 3 bases, and 5 bases lay in between. General study results and limits: Surviving recipient cells, namely T cells and thymic progenitors, were the source of high day-60 TCRbeta diversity in some patients. By about two months after transplant, alpha-beta T cells reportedly arose from several hundred graft clones that had expanded.

The chain combines TRBV12-3 or TRBV12-4 with TRBJ2-5; D gene ambiguous. This sequence was found in a male patient younger than 18 who had a stem cell transplant for acute lymphoblastic leukemia, so the T cells may come from the graft donor. The sample consisted of PBMCs, mostly from graft donor cells, taken 360 days after TCRalphabeta/CD19-depleted stem cell transplant. The CDR3, as DNA: TGTGCCAGCAGAAGGGAAGAGACCCAGTACTTC. Translating it yields CASRREETQYF.